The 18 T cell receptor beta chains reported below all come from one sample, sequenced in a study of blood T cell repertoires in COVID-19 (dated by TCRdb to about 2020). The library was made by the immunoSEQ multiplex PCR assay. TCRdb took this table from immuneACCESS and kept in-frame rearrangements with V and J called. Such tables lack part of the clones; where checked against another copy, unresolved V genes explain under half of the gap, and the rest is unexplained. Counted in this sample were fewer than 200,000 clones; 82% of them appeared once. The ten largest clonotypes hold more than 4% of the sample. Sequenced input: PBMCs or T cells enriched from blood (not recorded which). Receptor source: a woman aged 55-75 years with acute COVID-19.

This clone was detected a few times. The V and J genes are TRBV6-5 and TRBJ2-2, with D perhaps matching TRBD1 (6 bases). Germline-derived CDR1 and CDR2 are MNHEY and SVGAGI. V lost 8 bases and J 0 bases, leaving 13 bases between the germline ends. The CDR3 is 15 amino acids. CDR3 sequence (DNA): TGTGCCAGCGCTCCGGGACATTCGAACACCGGGGAGCTGTTTTTT. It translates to CASAPGHSNTGELFF.

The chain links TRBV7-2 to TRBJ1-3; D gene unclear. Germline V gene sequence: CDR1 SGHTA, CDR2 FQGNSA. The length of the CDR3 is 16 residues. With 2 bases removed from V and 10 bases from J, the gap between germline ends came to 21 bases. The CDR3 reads CASSLRTDVPGRTIYF. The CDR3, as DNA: TGTGCCAGCAGCTTACGTACCGACGTACCGGGTAGGACCATATATTTT.

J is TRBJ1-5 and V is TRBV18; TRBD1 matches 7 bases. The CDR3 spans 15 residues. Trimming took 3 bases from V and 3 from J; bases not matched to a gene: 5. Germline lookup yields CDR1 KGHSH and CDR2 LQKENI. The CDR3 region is CASSPRTGPNQPQHF. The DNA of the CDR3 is TGTGCCAGCTCACCCCGGACAGGCCCCAATCAGCCCCAGCATTTT.

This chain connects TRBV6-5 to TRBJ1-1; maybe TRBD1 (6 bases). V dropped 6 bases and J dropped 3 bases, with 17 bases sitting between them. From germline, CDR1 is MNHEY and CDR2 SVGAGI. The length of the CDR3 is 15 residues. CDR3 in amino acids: CASSLLRDIHTEAFF. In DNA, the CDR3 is TGTGCCAGCAGCCTCCTCCGGGACATTCACACTGAAGCTTTCTTT.

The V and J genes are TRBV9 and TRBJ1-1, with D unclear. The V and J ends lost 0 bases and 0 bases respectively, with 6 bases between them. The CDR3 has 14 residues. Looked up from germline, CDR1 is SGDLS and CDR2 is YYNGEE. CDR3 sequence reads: CASSVDIVNTEAFF. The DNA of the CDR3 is TGTGCCAGCAGCGTAGATATCGTGAACACTGAAGCTTTCTTT.

The CDR3 nucleotides are TGTGCCAGCAGCTTAATAGGGCAGGGGAACACCGGGGAGCTGTTTTTT. As protein: CASSLIGQGNTGELFF. V and J are TRBV7-6 and TRBJ2-2, with D possibly matching TRBD1 (5 bases). V lost 2 bases and J 1 base, leaving 11 bases between the germline ends. The CDR3 has 16 amino acids. CDR1 is SGHVS, CDR2 FNYEAQ, per germline.

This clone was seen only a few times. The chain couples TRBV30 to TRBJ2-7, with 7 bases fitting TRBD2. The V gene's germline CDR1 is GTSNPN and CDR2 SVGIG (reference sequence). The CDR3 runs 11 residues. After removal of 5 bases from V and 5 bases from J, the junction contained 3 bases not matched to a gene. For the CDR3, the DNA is TGTGCCTGGGTCACTAGCGACGAGCAGTACGTC. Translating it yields CAWVTSDEQYV.

The CDR3 nucleotides are TGCAGCGTTGAAGAAGGTGGAGTGGGAGCTTTCTTT. Its protein product is CSVEEGGVGAFF. The chain links TRBV29-1 to TRBJ1-1; D uncertain. The germline V and J ends were trimmed by 0 bases and 10 bases, with 12 bases remaining between them. This CDR3 is 12 amino acids long. The germline V gene encodes CDR1 SQVTM and CDR2 ANQGSEA.

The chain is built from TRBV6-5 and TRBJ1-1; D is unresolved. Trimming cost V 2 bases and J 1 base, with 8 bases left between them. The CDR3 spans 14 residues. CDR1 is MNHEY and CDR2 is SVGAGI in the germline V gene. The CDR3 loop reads CASSYSTRNTEAFF. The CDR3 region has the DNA TGTGCCAGCAGTTACAGTACGCGGAACACTGAAGCTTTCTTT.

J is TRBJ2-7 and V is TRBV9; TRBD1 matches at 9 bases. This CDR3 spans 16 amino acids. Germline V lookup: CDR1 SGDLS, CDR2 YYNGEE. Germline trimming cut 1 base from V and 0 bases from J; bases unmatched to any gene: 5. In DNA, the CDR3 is TGTGCCAGCAGCGTAACCCCGGGACAGGGCTCCTACGAGCAGTACTTC. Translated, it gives CASSVTPGQGSYEQYF.

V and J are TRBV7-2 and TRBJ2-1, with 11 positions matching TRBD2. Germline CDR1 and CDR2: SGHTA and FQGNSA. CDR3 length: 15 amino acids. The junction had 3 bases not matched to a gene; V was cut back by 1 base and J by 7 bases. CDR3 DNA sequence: TGTGCCAGCAGCTTAGGGGTAGCGGGGGGGAATGAGCAGTTCTTC. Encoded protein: CASSLGVAGGNEQFF.

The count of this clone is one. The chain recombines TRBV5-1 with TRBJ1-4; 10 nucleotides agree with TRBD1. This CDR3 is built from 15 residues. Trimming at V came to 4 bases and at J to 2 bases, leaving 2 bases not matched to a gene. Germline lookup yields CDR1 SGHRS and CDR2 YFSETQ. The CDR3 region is CASSRQGATNEKLFF. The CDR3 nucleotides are TGCGCCAGCAGCCGACAGGGGGCTACTAATGAAAAACTGTTTTTT.

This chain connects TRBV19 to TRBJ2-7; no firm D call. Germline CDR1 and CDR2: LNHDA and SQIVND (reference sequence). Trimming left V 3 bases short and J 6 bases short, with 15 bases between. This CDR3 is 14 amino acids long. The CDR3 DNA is TGTGCCAGTAGTATCAACCGCTTTAACGGCGAGCAGTACTTC. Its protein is CASSINRFNGEQYF.

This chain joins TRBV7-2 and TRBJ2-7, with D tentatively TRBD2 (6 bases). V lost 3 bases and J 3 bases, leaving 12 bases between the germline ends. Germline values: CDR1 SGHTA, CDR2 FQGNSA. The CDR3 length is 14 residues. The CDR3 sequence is CASSLASDDYEQYF. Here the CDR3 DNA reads TGTGCCAGCAGCTTGGCTAGCGATGACTACGAGCAGTACTTC.

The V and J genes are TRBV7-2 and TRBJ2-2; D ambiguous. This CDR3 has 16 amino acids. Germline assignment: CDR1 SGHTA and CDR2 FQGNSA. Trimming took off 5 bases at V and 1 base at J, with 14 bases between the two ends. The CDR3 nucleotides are TGTGCCAGCAGCCCCGCGGCCCTCAGGAACACCGGGGAGCTGTTTTTT. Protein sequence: CASSPAALRNTGELFF.

CDR3: CASSRLRGSNTEAFF. The CDR3 DNA reads as TGTGCCAGCAGCCGTCTAAGGGGGTCGAACACTGAAGCTTTCTTT. The chain employs TRBV7-2 and TRBJ1-1, with a weak D call TRBD1 (6 bases). Trimming left V 5 bases short and J 1 base short, with 14 bases between. Germline assignment: CDR1 SGHTA and CDR2 FQGNSA. CDR3 length equals 15 residues. Using reference TRBV7-2 and TRBJ1-1 for the parts outside the CDR3, the full variable domain is GAGVSQSPSNKVTEKGKDVELRCDPISGHTALYWYRQSLGQGLEFLIYFQGNSAPDKSGLPSDRFSAERTGGSVSTLTIQRTQQEDSAVYLCASSRLRGSNTEAFFGQGTRLTVV.

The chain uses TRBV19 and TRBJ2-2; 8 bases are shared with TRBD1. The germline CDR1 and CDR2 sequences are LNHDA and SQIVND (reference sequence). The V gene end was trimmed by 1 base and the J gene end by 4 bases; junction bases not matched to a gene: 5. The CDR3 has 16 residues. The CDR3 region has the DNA TGTGCCAGTAGTATAGTAACAGGGGGTGGCACCGGGGAGCTGTTTTTT. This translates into CASSIVTGGGTGELFF.

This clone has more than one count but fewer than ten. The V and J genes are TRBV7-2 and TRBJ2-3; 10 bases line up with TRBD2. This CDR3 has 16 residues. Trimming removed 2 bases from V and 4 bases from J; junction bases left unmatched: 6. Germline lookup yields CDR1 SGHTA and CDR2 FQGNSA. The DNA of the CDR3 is TGTGCCAGCAGCTTAAGGCTAGCGGGAGTATCAGATACGCAGTATTTT. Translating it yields CASSLRLAGVSDTQYF.